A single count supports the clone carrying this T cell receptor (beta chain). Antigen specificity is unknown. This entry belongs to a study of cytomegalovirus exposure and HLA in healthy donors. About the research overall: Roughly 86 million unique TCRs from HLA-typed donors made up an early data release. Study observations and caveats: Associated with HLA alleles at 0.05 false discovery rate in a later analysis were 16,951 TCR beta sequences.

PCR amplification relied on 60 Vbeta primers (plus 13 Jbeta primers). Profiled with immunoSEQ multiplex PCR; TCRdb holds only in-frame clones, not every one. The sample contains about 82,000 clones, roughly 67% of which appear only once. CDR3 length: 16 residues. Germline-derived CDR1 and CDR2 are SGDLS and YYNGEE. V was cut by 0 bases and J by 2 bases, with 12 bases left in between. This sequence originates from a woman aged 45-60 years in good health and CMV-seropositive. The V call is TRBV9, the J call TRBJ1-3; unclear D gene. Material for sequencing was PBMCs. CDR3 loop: CASSVAPTGAGNTIYF. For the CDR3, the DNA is TGTGCCAGCAGCGTAGCTCCGACCGGGGCTGGAAACACCATATATTTT.